This is a list of T cell receptor beta chains from one sample in a study of vaccination effects on CD4 cells after COVID-19. These receptors have no identified antigens. TCRdb's copy holds only in-frame clones and misses some; the assay was immunoSEQ multiplex PCR. Altogether approximately 76,000 clones are present, 78% being singletons, with the ten largest covering more than 9%. The sample was CD4+ T cells from PBMCs cultured with SARS-CoV-2 spike peptides, taken before COVID-19 vaccination. All receptors derive from a human donor who received a COVID-19 vaccine. CDR3s include the opening cysteine and the closing phenylalanine or tryptophan. A D gene is named only where the DNA matches it firmly. Expanded clones are given a class, and other clones once, few, many or no size at all.

NA	NA	TRBV6-5	TRBJ2-1	TGTGCCAGCAGATCTTCCGCAGGCCCTGGTGGTGAGCAGTTCTTC	CASRSSAGPGGEQFF
NA	NA	TRBV5-1	TRBJ1-2	TGCGCCAGCAGCTTGGGGGCCCCCCAGGGGGGCTACACCTTC	CASSLGAPQGGYTF
NA	NA	TRBV6-5	TRBJ1-1	TGTGCCAGCAGTTACTCGGACAGTAAGTTCACTGAAGCTTTCTTT	CASSYSDSKFTEAFF
NA	TRBD2	TRBV19	TRBJ2-1	TGTGCCAGTACCCCAATGCGGGGGGGCTCCTACAATGAGCAGTTCTTC	CASTPMRGGSYNEQFF
NA	NA	TRBV12-3/TRBV12-4	TRBJ1-5	TGTGCCAGCAGTGCGGTTTTATTGCCCCAGCATTTT	CASSAVLLPQHF
NA	NA	TRBV25-1	TRBJ1-3	TGTGCCAGCAGTGAAGGGGGATGGTCGTCTGGAAACACCATATATTTT	CASSEGGWSSGNTIYF
NA	TRBD1	TRBV27	TRBJ1-1	TGTGCCAGCAGTTCCGCAGGGGGAGGTCGGGGGACTGAAGCTTTCTTT	CASSSAGGGRGTEAFF
NA	NA	TRBV7-2	TRBJ1-1	TGTGCCAGCAGCCTTAGCCCCGGACAGAATGAAGCTTTCTTT	CASSLSPGQNEAFF
NA	TRBD1	TRBV4-1	TRBJ1-2	TGCGCCAGCAGCCAACAACAGGGGTGGTGGGGCTACACCTTC	CASSQQQGWWGYTF
NA	NA	TRBV28	TRBJ1-3	TGTGCCACGCACGGGGGGTTACTCTCTGGAAACACCATATATTTT	CATHGGLLSGNTIYF
NA	TRBD1	TRBV3-1/TRBV3-2	TRBJ1-3	TGTGCCAGCAGCCGAGGGACAGTTCCCGGAAACACCATATATTTT	CASSRGTVPGNTIYF
NA	NA	TRBV3-1/TRBV3-2	TRBJ2-3	TGTGCCAGCAGCCTCGCTGGGAAGGGAAGGGGCACAGATACGCAGTATTTT	CASSLAGKGRGTDTQYF
once	TRBD1	TRBV24-1	TRBJ2-1	TGTGCCACCAGTGGAAGTGAGGCAGGGGGCATAAATGAGCAGTTCTTC	CATSGSEAGGINEQFF
few	NA	TRBV28	TRBJ1-2	TGTGCCAGCAACTACAAGGAGGTGGGGGGCTACACCTTC	CASNYKEVGGYTF
NA	NA	TRBV4-2	TRBJ2-3	TGTGCCAGCAGCCAAACAGACACAGATACGCAGTATTTT	CASSQTDTDTQYF
NA	NA	TRBV5-8	TRBJ2-3	TGTGCCAGCCCCTCCGCGCTGGGATACACAGATACGCAGTATTTT	CASPSALGYTDTQYF
NA	NA	TRBV6-5	TRBJ1-5	TGTGCCAGCAGTAACAATCAGCCCCAGCATTTT	CASSNNQPQHF
NA	TRBD1	TRBV7-3	TRBJ1-6	TGTGCCAGCAGCCGAACAGGGCCGGGACAGGGGGCAAGTAATTCACCCCTCCACTTT	CASSRTGPGQGASNSPLHF
NA	NA	TRBV4-3	TRBJ2-2	TGCGCCAGCAGCCAAGATGAGGGGGGGGTCGGGGAGCTGTTTTTT	CASSQDEGGVGELFF
few	NA	TRBV30	TRBJ1-1	TGTGCCAGGGGGAGGAACACTGAAGCTTTCTTT	CARGRNTEAFF
NA	TRBD1	TRBV18	TRBJ1-6	TGTGCCAGCTCACCGTCGGGACAGTATAATTCACCCCTCCACTTT	CASSPSGQYNSPLHF
NA	NA	TRBV15	TRBJ2-2	TGTGCCACCAGCCCACGGGGGGCGGGAACCGGGGAGCTGTTTTTT	CATSPRGAGTGELFF
NA	TRBD1	TRBV11-1	TRBJ2-5	TGTGCCAGCAGCTTTGGACAGGGACGAATCCAAGAGACCCAGTACTTC	CASSFGQGRIQETQYF
once	TRBD1	TRBV19	TRBJ1-1	TGTGCCAGTACGACAGGGGGCCACACTGAAGCTTTCTTT	CASTTGGHTEAFF
NA	NA	TRBV28	TRBJ1-2	TGTGCCAGCAGCAGAAACGATAACTATGGCTACACCTTC	CASSRNDNYGYTF
few	TRBD1	TRBV2	TRBJ2-6	TGTGCCAGCACTCCGGACAGGTCTGGGGCCAACGTCCTGACTTTC	CASTPDRSGANVLTF
NA	NA	TRBV18	TRBJ2-5	TGTGCCAGCTCACCACTGTCTGGGAAAGAGACCCAGTACTTC	CASSPLSGKETQYF